These T cell receptor beta chains were read from a single sample in a study of T cell repertoires in cytomegalovirus infection. TCRdb used MiXCR to reprocess the reads, holding one entry per CDR3 protein. The data hold some 130,000 distinct CDR3 sequences, with approximately 9.2% observed a single time. The sequencing sample was made of PBMCs. The receptor set was obtained from a human donor in good health (CMV status not recorded). Some clones in this sample may be carry-over from other donors' samples. Both conserved end residues are part of each CDR3. Fields, in order: CDR3 DNA, CDR3 protein, clone size, J gene, D gene, V gene. D genes are given only for firm matches. Clone size appears in some rows only: once, few, many, or a class for an expanded clone.

cdr3_nt: TGTGCCAGCAGCTTATTCTATAGCAATCAGCCCCAGCATTTT
cdr3_aa: CASSLFYSNQPQHF
clone_size: many
j_call: TRBJ1-5
d_call: NA
v_call: TRBV7-2

cdr3_nt: TGTGCCAGCACCCTTATGCCTTCTGGGGACAGTGCCTACGAGCAGTACTTC
cdr3_aa: CASTLMPSGDSAYEQYF
clone_size: NA
j_call: TRBJ2-7
d_call: TRBD1
v_call: TRBV6-2/TRBV6-3

cdr3_nt: TGTGCCAGCATGTTGGGGGGGGCATACGAGCAGTACTTC
cdr3_aa: CASMLGGAYEQYF
clone_size: many
j_call: TRBJ2-7
d_call: NA
v_call: TRBV12-3/TRBV12-4

cdr3_nt: TGTGCCAGCAGGGACCCGGGACAGGCGAATGAAAAACTGTTTTTT
cdr3_aa: CASRDPGQANEKLFF
clone_size: many
j_call: TRBJ1-4
d_call: TRBD1
v_call: TRBV7-2

cdr3_nt: TGTGCCAGCAGCTTTAGCAGGGTGGTTGGAAACACCATATATTTT
cdr3_aa: CASSFSRVVGNTIYF
clone_size: many
j_call: TRBJ1-3
d_call: NA
v_call: TRBV7-2

cdr3_nt: TGTGCCAGCAGTTCCCCGGCTAGCGGGGGGGCCGATGAGCAGTTCTTC
cdr3_aa: CASSSPASGGADEQFF
clone_size: NA
j_call: TRBJ2-1
d_call: TRBD2
v_call: TRBV28

cdr3_nt: TGTGCCAGCAGCTTACTGGGACTACCTTTAAGCACAGATACGCAGTATTTT
cdr3_aa: CASSLLGLPLSTDTQYF
clone_size: many
j_call: TRBJ2-3
d_call: TRBD2
v_call: TRBV7-2

cdr3_nt: TGTGCCAGCAGCTTAGAGTCTGGCGGGGGGTTTTACGAGCAGTACTTC
cdr3_aa: CASSLESGGGFYEQYF
clone_size: many
j_call: TRBJ2-7
d_call: TRBD2
v_call: TRBV7-2

cdr3_nt: TGTGCCAGCAGTTTTAGGGTTAGGGACACTGAAGCTTTCTTT
cdr3_aa: CASSFRVRDTEAFF
clone_size: many
j_call: TRBJ1-1
d_call: NA
v_call: TRBV27

cdr3_nt: TGTGCCAGCAGTTACGGGGGGACAGGTCCCTCGAATACGCAGTATTTT
cdr3_aa: CASSYGGTGPSNTQYF
clone_size: few
j_call: TRBJ2-3
d_call: TRBD1
v_call: TRBV6-5

cdr3_nt: TGTGCCAGCTCACCAGGGACAGGGCAAGAAAAACTGTTTTTT
cdr3_aa: CASSPGTGQEKLFF
clone_size: many
j_call: TRBJ1-4
d_call: TRBD1
v_call: TRBV18

cdr3_nt: TGTGCCAGCAGTGAAACAGGGTTCTACCAGCCCCAGCATTTT
cdr3_aa: CASSETGFYQPQHF
clone_size: many
j_call: TRBJ1-5
d_call: NA
v_call: TRBV25-1

cdr3_nt: TGTGCCAGCAGCCCCAGACTCGGTCCGAGCAATCAGCCCCAGCATTTT
cdr3_aa: CASSPRLGPSNQPQHF
clone_size: many
j_call: TRBJ1-5
d_call: NA
v_call: TRBV7-8

cdr3_nt: TGTGCCAAACAGGGGAATCAGCCCCAGCATTTT
cdr3_aa: CAKQGNQPQHF
clone_size: many
j_call: TRBJ1-5
d_call: TRBD1
v_call: TRBV24-1

cdr3_nt: TGCAGTGCTAGACCCCCAGCGGGGATGGGTGAGCAGTTCTTC
cdr3_aa: CSARPPAGMGEQFF
clone_size: NA
j_call: TRBJ2-1
d_call: TRBD2
v_call: TRBV20-1

cdr3_nt: TGTGCCAGCAGCGAGGGCAGGGCTGGCACTGAAGCTTTCTTT
cdr3_aa: CASSEGRAGTEAFF
clone_size: NA
j_call: TRBJ1-1
d_call: NA
v_call: TRBV5-6

cdr3_nt: TGCAGTGCTAGAGCAGGGGGACAGGGGAAGGACGGCTACACCTTC
cdr3_aa: CSARAGGQGKDGYTF
clone_size: many
j_call: TRBJ1-2
d_call: TRBD1
v_call: TRBV20-1

cdr3_nt: TGTGCCAGCAGTTTCCCCGGAAATGAAAAACTGTTTTTT
cdr3_aa: CASSFPGNEKLFF
clone_size: NA
j_call: TRBJ1-4
d_call: NA
v_call: TRBV28

cdr3_nt: TGCGCCAGCAGCCAAGAGGCGTCAGGAGTCCGTGGTGGCTACACCTTC
cdr3_aa: CASSQEASGVRGGYTF
clone_size: few
j_call: TRBJ1-2
d_call: NA
v_call: TRBV4-1

cdr3_nt: TGTGCCAGCAGTTCTCCGGGGGGCGCGTACGAAAAACTGTTTTTT
cdr3_aa: CASSSPGGAYEKLFF
clone_size: few
j_call: TRBJ1-4
d_call: NA
v_call: TRBV28

cdr3_nt: TGTGCTAGTGGTTGGCTCGATGGCTACACCTTC
cdr3_aa: CASGWLDGYTF
clone_size: many
j_call: TRBJ1-2
d_call: NA
v_call: TRBV12-5

cdr3_nt: TGCAGCGCCTCAGCCACCTACAATGAGCAGTTCTTC
cdr3_aa: CSASATYNEQFF
clone_size: many
j_call: TRBJ2-1
d_call: NA
v_call: TRBV29-1

cdr3_nt: TGTGCCAGCAGCTTATGGCCCCGCCTCAGCGAGACCCAGTACTTC
cdr3_aa: CASSLWPRLSETQYF
clone_size: many
j_call: TRBJ2-5
d_call: NA
v_call: TRBV7-9

cdr3_nt: TGTGCTAGTGGGCTTCACGGGATCACTGAAGCTTTCTTT
cdr3_aa: CASGLHGITEAFF
clone_size: few
j_call: TRBJ1-1
d_call: NA
v_call: TRBV12-5

cdr3_nt: TGTGCCAGCAGCTTTCAAAGATTTCCCAACACTGAAGCTTTCTTT
cdr3_aa: CASSFQRFPNTEAFF
clone_size: NA
j_call: TRBJ1-1
d_call: NA
v_call: TRBV5-4

cdr3_nt: TGTGCCAGCACTTTAACACGGGGGGCTGAAAAACTGTTTTTT
cdr3_aa: CASTLTRGAEKLFF
clone_size: many
j_call: TRBJ1-4
d_call: NA
v_call: TRBV28

cdr3_nt: TGCAGCGCCACAACAGGGTCCTACAATGAGCAGTTCTTC
cdr3_aa: CSATTGSYNEQFF
clone_size: NA
j_call: TRBJ2-1
d_call: NA
v_call: TRBV29-1

cdr3_nt: TGTGCCAGCAGTTTATCGGACCGGATCCAGTACTTC
cdr3_aa: CASSLSDRIQYF
clone_size: NA
j_call: TRBJ2-5
d_call: NA
v_call: TRBV28

cdr3_nt: TGTGCCAGCAAGGAGGGGGCCAAAAACATTCAGTACTTC
cdr3_aa: CASKEGAKNIQYF
clone_size: many
j_call: TRBJ2-4
d_call: NA
v_call: TRBV6-6

cdr3_nt: TGTGCCAGCAGCCGTCCAGGGGGCAATCAGCCCCAGCATTTT
cdr3_aa: CASSRPGGNQPQHF
clone_size: many
j_call: TRBJ1-5
d_call: NA
v_call: TRBV7-9

cdr3_nt: TGTGCCAGCAGCCTCCTAGTGAGCGGGGGCCTCTCCTACGAGCAGTACTTC
cdr3_aa: CASSLLVSGGLSYEQYF
clone_size: few
j_call: TRBJ2-7
d_call: TRBD2
v_call: TRBV7-2

cdr3_nt: TGTGCCAGCAGTTACACCGGGGGGCTCGGTAACATTCAGTACTTC
cdr3_aa: CASSYTGGLGNIQYF
clone_size: many
j_call: TRBJ2-4
d_call: NA
v_call: TRBV6-5

cdr3_nt: TGTGCCAGCAGTCGCCTCTCGGGGGTGACAGATACGCAGTATTTT
cdr3_aa: CASSRLSGVTDTQYF
clone_size: many
j_call: TRBJ2-3
d_call: NA
v_call: TRBV12-3/TRBV12-4

cdr3_nt: TGTGCCAGCAGCTCCGGGCTCGGGGTTGAAGCTTTCTTT
cdr3_aa: CASSSGLGVEAFF
clone_size: NA
j_call: TRBJ1-1
d_call: NA
v_call: TRBV7-9

cdr3_nt: TGTGCCAGCAGCTTCAGGGGAGGGACTGAAGCTTTCTTT
cdr3_aa: CASSFRGGTEAFF
clone_size: many
j_call: TRBJ1-1
d_call: NA
v_call: TRBV5-4

cdr3_nt: TGCAGTGCTAGAGACCCCCTAGGGGGGGCGAAGACTGAAGCTTTCTTT
cdr3_aa: CSARDPLGGAKTEAFF
clone_size: few
j_call: TRBJ1-1
d_call: NA
v_call: TRBV20-1

cdr3_nt: TGTGCCAGCAGCTTAGTAGGGGGTAGGGATACGCAGTATTTT
cdr3_aa: CASSLVGGRDTQYF
clone_size: many
j_call: TRBJ2-3
d_call: NA
v_call: TRBV7-2

cdr3_nt: TGCACCGTACAGGCATTCGGCTATGGCTACACCTTC
cdr3_aa: CTVQAFGYGYTF
clone_size: many
j_call: TRBJ1-2
d_call: NA
v_call: TRBV29-1

cdr3_nt: TGTGCCAGCAGTCCACTTAGTGAGCAGTACTTC
cdr3_aa: CASSPLSEQYF
clone_size: many
j_call: TRBJ2-7
d_call: NA
v_call: TRBV6-2/TRBV6-3

cdr3_nt: TGTGCCAGCAGGGGAGGAGGGGCCAACGTCCTGACTTTC
cdr3_aa: CASRGGGANVLTF
clone_size: NA
j_call: TRBJ2-6
d_call: NA
v_call: TRBV27

cdr3_nt: TGTGCCAGCAGTTCAACAACCGTGAACACTGAAGCTTTCTTT
cdr3_aa: CASSSTTVNTEAFF
clone_size: many
j_call: TRBJ1-1
d_call: NA
v_call: TRBV7-6

cdr3_nt: TGCAGCGTTGAAGATGGAGGGTGGGGGATTGGTGGCTACACCTTC
cdr3_aa: CSVEDGGWGIGGYTF
clone_size: many
j_call: TRBJ1-2
d_call: NA
v_call: TRBV29-1

cdr3_nt: TGCAGTGCTACCCTGGACAGCTTTACAACTAATGAAAAACTGTTTTTT
cdr3_aa: CSATLDSFTTNEKLFF
clone_size: NA
j_call: TRBJ1-4
d_call: NA
v_call: TRBV20-1

cdr3_nt: TGTGCCACCAGCACCCGCCCGGGGTCCTACGAGCAGTACTTC
cdr3_aa: CATSTRPGSYEQYF
clone_size: many
j_call: TRBJ2-7
d_call: NA
v_call: TRBV15

cdr3_nt: TGTGCCAGCAGTTTACAGGGGGACAACTATGGCTACACCTTC
cdr3_aa: CASSLQGDNYGYTF
clone_size: many
j_call: TRBJ1-2
d_call: TRBD1
v_call: TRBV28

cdr3_nt: TGCAGCGTTCGTCGGACGGACTCCTACGAGCAGTACTTC
cdr3_aa: CSVRRTDSYEQYF
clone_size: many
j_call: TRBJ2-7
d_call: NA
v_call: TRBV29-1

cdr3_nt: TGTGCCAGCAGTCTAGGGGAGAACACTGAAGCTTTCTTT
cdr3_aa: CASSLGENTEAFF
clone_size: many
j_call: TRBJ1-1
d_call: NA
v_call: TRBV7-2

cdr3_nt: TGTGCCAGCATCCGAATTGGGACTGAAGCTTTCTTT
cdr3_aa: CASIRIGTEAFF
clone_size: many
j_call: TRBJ1-1
d_call: NA
v_call: TRBV12-3/TRBV12-4

cdr3_nt: TGTGCCAGCGGGGAAGAGGGGGCACGGACTGAAGCTTTCTTT
cdr3_aa: CASGEEGARTEAFF
clone_size: many
j_call: TRBJ1-1
d_call: TRBD1
v_call: TRBV7-3

cdr3_nt: TGTGCCAGCAGTCTTGCCGGGGGGAACTATGGCTACACCTTC
cdr3_aa: CASSLAGGNYGYTF
clone_size: many
j_call: TRBJ1-2
d_call: NA
v_call: TRBV7-2

cdr3_nt: TGTGCCAGCAGCAAACAGGGAGGGAACACTGAAGCTTTCTTT
cdr3_aa: CASSKQGGNTEAFF
clone_size: many
j_call: TRBJ1-1
d_call: NA
v_call: TRBV7-2

cdr3_nt: TGTGCCAGCAGCTCGCTCGTGGCTCAGCCCCAGCATTTT
cdr3_aa: CASSSLVAQPQHF
clone_size: many
j_call: TRBJ1-5
d_call: NA
v_call: TRBV7-2

cdr3_nt: TGTGCCAGTAGTATTGGGGGACGGGGCCACAATCAGCCCCAGCATTTT
cdr3_aa: CASSIGGRGHNQPQHF
clone_size: few
j_call: TRBJ1-5
d_call: NA
v_call: TRBV19

cdr3_nt: TGTGCCAGCAGCTTGGACAACCGAGAAGCTTTCTTT
cdr3_aa: CASSLDNREAFF
clone_size: many
j_call: TRBJ1-1
d_call: NA
v_call: TRBV7-8

cdr3_nt: TGTGCCAGCAGCCTACCCTCGGCCTTAGGCTACACCTTC
cdr3_aa: CASSLPSALGYTF
clone_size: many
j_call: TRBJ1-2
d_call: NA
v_call: TRBV28